This entry concerns a single TCR beta chain. The antigen it binds to is not known. One base separates it from a far larger clone, so it is likely a read error. This sample was taken from a study of regulatory T cells in long-lasting Graves disease (dated by TCRdb to 2020 to 2023). Broadly, across the study: In the newly diagnosed Graves' disease group, patients had been taking antithyroid drugs for less than 3 months. The study was conducted in China and was registered as a clinical trial. Patients with persistent Graves' disease were compared with patients with newly diagnosed Graves' disease using TCR sequencing and RNA sequencing of peripheral blood. TCR sequencing covered some 13 persistent and about 20 newly diagnosed Graves' disease patients, around 35 samples in total.

CDR1 and CDR2 are read off the germline V gene as SNHLY and FYNNEI. The CDR3 runs 14 amino acids, cysteine and phenylalanine included. Only the CDR3 portion is preserved as DNA: 42 bases, with reading frame beginning at the first base. Study-wide findings and limitations: Preferential use of TRBV28, TRBJ1-2 and TRBJ2-5 was observed in persistent disease, whereas TRBV20-1 and TRBJ2-1 were favored in newly diagnosed disease. Persistent patients shared more public clonotypes among themselves (around 3,000) than newly diagnosed patients did (more than 950). The authors acknowledged the small sample size as a limitation that may reduce accuracy. Only the TCR beta chain was sequenced and analyzed. Lower TCR Shannon entropy and fewer highly expanded clones were observed in persistent Graves' disease patients than in newly diagnosed patients, which suggested clonal expansion. The study examined only peripheral blood because the primary lesion, thyroid tissue, could not be accessed.

The meaning of the sample's time point label: newly diagnosed GD, antithyroid drugs for less than 3 months. RNA was extracted from PBMCs in TRIzol for both TCR sequencing and RNA sequencing. The diagnosis of Graves' disease followed American Thyroid Association guidelines. Patients were recruited from an endocrinology department in Xi'an, China. Each patient gave approximately 9.7 milliliters of peripheral blood, collected in an EDTA anticoagulant tube. PBMCs were isolated by Ficoll Paque Plus density gradient separation without further T cell sorting. RNA quality was checked with an Agilent 2100 Bioanalyzer and agarose gel, and concentration with a NanoDrop 2000. The library was built by means of multiplex PCR. Sequenced on an Illumina HiSeq 4000. To build TCR beta libraries, CDR3 regions were amplified by Arm-PCR using iRepertoire HTBI primers. Gel purification was performed on PCR products prior to sequencing. In the source study's methods: Across samples, 60 to 75 TRBV and 14 TRBJ segments were identified and used for gene usage analysis of CDR3 amino acid clonotypes. COPE and FqMerger were used to merge filtered high-quality paired reads into contigs. BLAST was used to align contigs to the IMGT TRBV, TRBD and TRBJ reference genes, and CDR3 was defined following IMGT. Any clonotype with a frequency above 0.1% was classified as a highly expanded clone. Repertoire diversity was measured by Shannon entropy, and V-J evenness by the Gini coefficient. A clonotype found in more than one individual was treated as public. The raw public data were reprocessed by TCRdb itself: fastp quality trimming at Q25, MiXCR clonotype calling, in-frame beta chains only. Entries are consolidated by CDR3 protein sequence, retaining the most common genes and DNA. None of the V and J calls come from the authors' own analysis; TCRdb made them. Counted in this sample were 350,000 to 500,000 distinct CDR3 sequences; approximately 15% of them appeared once. Under 20% of the sample is taken by the ten largest.

These same data were also listed under a study on T cells in Graves' hyperthyroidism and ophthalmopathy. As noted in the second study: Stable Graves' hyperthyroidism was defined as the absence of progression to ophthalmopathy over 18 months of follow-up. Hyperthyroidism patients were newly diagnosed, with disease duration under 2 months, and aged 18 to 65 years. Patients with uncontrolled infections, other autoimmune diseases, pregnancy or lactation were excluded. Clinical symptoms, serum thyroxine and TRAb, thyroid ultrasound, and orbital computed tomography formed the basis for the diagnoses. For the first round of RT-PCR on the TCR CDR3, the HTBI primer set was used together with the Qiagen OneStep RT-PCR kit. Most expanded thyroid clonotypes (frequency above 0.001) were also found in blood, which suggests that blood repertoires may mirror thyroid immune responses. A 13 V-J signature model separated ophthalmopathy from stable hyperthyroidism, with 87.88% sensitivity and 81.08% specificity in cross-validation and 80%/75% in testing. During validation, the model predicted progression to ophthalmopathy a median of about 5.9 months ahead of onset, with more than 60% sensitivity and under 85% specificity. A discovery cohort of around 98 patients, about 40 with Graves' ophthalmopathy and under 60 with stable Graves' hyperthyroidism, was used to find distinguishing TCR V-J signatures. Whether ophthalmopathy could be predicted prospectively was tested in an independent validation cohort made up of some 20 hyperthyroidism patients plus 17 patients who later progressed to ophthalmopathy. The 90 or so discovery patients were randomly split 7:3 into training and test sets. In addition, the study compared T-cell repertoires in thyroid tissue and in blood from about six Graves' hyperthyroidism patients. After sampling, hyperthyroidism patients received methimazole starting at 30 mg daily, and ophthalmopathy patients received high-dose intravenous methylprednisolone. A second multiplex PCR round built the libraries, followed by size selection and purification. Sequencing of the libraries was done on an Illumina HiSeq2000 using paired-end 100 bp reads. SOAPnuke was used to process the raw data, throwing out any read that contained adapters or uncalled bases, had a mean Phred below 15, or lacked an exact constant-primer or identifier match. COPE v1.2.5 was used to merge the high-quality paired reads, and each unique nucleotide sequence was defined as a clonotype. MiTCR v1.1 was used to align the clonotypes against IMGT TRBV, TRBD and TRBJ reference segments. Only V-J combinations with frequency above 0.0001, covering roughly 99% of repertoires, were analysed. The TCS score was defined as F50 (clonal expansion) divided by E x V (chaos), with BLOSUM62-based TCRdist calculated between CDR3 peptides within each V-J. Welch's t-statistics and random forest reduced roughly 500 V-J features to roughly 13, which were used in a naive Bayes classifier (R e1071). Sample size was not statistically predetermined, and blinding of investigators to group allocation was not performed. The paper reports TCR Vbeta CDR3 sequencing of over 130 peripheral blood samples: over 40 ophthalmopathy, about 75 hyperthyroidism and 17 progressor patients.

Sequencing was performed on peripheral blood mononuclear cells (PBMCs), taken at new diagnosis, from a patient treated with antithyroid drugs. The chain uses TRBV2 and TRBJ2-3, with a tentative D gene TRBD1 over 6 matching bases. The J call may be mistaken, given a closer DNA end match to TRBJ1-1. The TCR originated in a woman in her forties or fifties with Graves disease. Donor details come from another sample of the same person, matched by shared clones. The base sequence is TGTGCCAGCAGGAGGGGGGCTCAGGGCACTGAAGCTTTCTTT. Its translation is CASRRGAQGTEAFF.